The text below deals with one T cell receptor (beta chain). As yet, its antigen is unknown. This sample is part of a study of identical twins. Study results and caveats: Interpretation of the results relied on cross-sectional statistical analysis and not on following the same donors.

Germline V gives CDR1 MNHEY, CDR2 SMNVEV (reference sequence). The V end lost 0 bases, the J end lost 5 bases, and 13 bases lay between the germline ends. This CDR3 has 15 amino acids. MiXCR was run by TCRdb on the 5' RACE reads, yielding one entry per CDR3 protein. The data hold about 300,000 distinct CDR3 sequences, with 9% to 15% observed a single time. This sample was also put to use in a study of yellow fever vaccine responses in identical twins.

This TCR derives from a woman between 18 and 30 years old in good health. This chain connects TRBV27 to TRBJ2-5, with a possible D match to TRBD2 (6 bases). The sample comprised CD8+ T cells sorted from blood. The CDR3 spells CASSLSPGAIETQYF. CDR3 in DNA: TGTGCCAGCAGTTTATCGCCGGGAGCAATCGAGACCCAGTACTTC.